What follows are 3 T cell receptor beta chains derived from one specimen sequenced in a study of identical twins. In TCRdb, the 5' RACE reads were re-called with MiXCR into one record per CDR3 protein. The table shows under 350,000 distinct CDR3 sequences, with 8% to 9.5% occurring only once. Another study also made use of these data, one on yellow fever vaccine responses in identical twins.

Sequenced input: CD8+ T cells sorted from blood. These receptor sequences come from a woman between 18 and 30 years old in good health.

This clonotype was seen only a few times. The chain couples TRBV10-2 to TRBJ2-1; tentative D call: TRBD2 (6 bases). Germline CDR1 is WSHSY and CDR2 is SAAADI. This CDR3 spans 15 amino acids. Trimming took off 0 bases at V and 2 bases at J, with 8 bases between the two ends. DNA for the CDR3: TGCGCCAGCAGTGAGTCCTCGGGGGCCTACAATGAGCAGTTCTTC. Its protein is CASSESSGAYNEQFF.

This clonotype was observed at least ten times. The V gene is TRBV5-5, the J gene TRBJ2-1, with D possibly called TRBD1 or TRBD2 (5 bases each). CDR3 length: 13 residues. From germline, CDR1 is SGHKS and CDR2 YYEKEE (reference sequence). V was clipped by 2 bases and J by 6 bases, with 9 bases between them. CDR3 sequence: CASSLFGGNEQFF. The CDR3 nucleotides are TGTGCCAGCAGCTTATTTGGGGGCAATGAGCAGTTCTTC.

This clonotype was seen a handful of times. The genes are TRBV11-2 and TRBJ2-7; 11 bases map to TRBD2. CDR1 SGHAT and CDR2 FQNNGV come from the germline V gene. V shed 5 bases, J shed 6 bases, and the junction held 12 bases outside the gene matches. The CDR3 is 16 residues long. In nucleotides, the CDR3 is TGTGCCAGCAGCCAGATCCCGGGACTAGCGGTAGGCGAGCAGTACTTC. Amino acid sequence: CASSQIPGLAVGEQYF.